This T cell receptor (beta chain) was identified in a study of CD8 T cells in ankylosing spondylitis. Notes on this clonotype: A junction end diverges from the germline sequence, so it may reflect a read error.

Germline assignment: CDR1 SGHRS and CDR2 YFSETQ. The CDR3 extends over 10 amino acids. Quantitative molecular-barcoded 5'-RACE generated the TCR beta libraries. Via MiXCR, TCRdb re-called the 5' RACE reads, giving one row per CDR3 protein. The sample has 350,000 or so distinct CDR3 sequences, roughly 10% seen once. This sequence originates from a female donor with ankylosing spondylitis or in good health (not recorded which). The rearrangement links TRBV5-1 to TRBJ1-2; D may be TRBD1 (6 bases). Source material: blood, either unsorted or a sorted T cell fraction (not recorded which). The CDR3, as DNA: TGCGCCAGCAGCTCTCGGACAGACAAGTTC. This sequence encodes CASSSRTDKF.